Shown below are 8 T cell receptor beta chains from a single sample sequenced in a study of blood T cell repertoires in COVID-19. Clones were sequenced by immunoSEQ multiplex PCR, and TCRdb holds only the in-frame ones, with some missing. The sample contains some 140,000 clones, about 80% of which appear only once. Sequenced input: peripheral blood. These receptors were collected from a woman aged 60 to 75 with COVID-19, enrolled during active disease.

The DNA of the CDR3 is TGTGCCAGCAGCTTTCGGGGTACTTATAACTATGGCTACACCTTC. Translating gives CASSFRGTYNYGYTF. The V gene is TRBV9, the J gene TRBJ1-2; D not resolved. With 4 bases removed from V and 1 base from J, the gap between germline ends came to 14 bases. The CDR3 loop spans 15 amino acids. Per the germline V gene, CDR1 is SGDLS and CDR2 is YYNGEE.

The V call is TRBV5-1, the J call TRBJ2-7, with D perhaps TRBD2 (5 bases). CDR1 and CDR2 (germline): SGHRS, YFSETQ. V dropped 0 bases and J dropped 6 bases, with 10 bases sitting between them. The CDR3 is 13 amino acids. The CDR3 nucleotides read TGCGCCAGCAGCTTGGTACTAGTATCCGAGCAGTACTTC. This translates into CASSLVLVSEQYF.

This chain connects TRBV9 to TRBJ1-5; TRBD1 might be the D (5 bases). Per germline, CDR1 SGDLS and CDR2 YYNGEE. V shed 0 bases and J shed 6 bases, with 13 bases lying between them. The CDR3 covers 15 residues. This CDR3 reads CASSVGGAGPQPQHF. The CDR3 coding sequence is TGTGCCAGCAGCGTAGGTGGGGCAGGGCCTCAGCCCCAGCATTTT.

V and J are TRBV11-2 and TRBJ1-4; weak D call: TRBD1 (6 bases). CDR3 length equals 15 residues. Germline CDR1 SGHAT, CDR2 FQNNGV. Trimming pared 5 bases from V and 8 bases from J, leaving 18 bases between. Here the CDR3 reads CASSPGAGVYEKLFF. As DNA, the CDR3 is TGTGCCAGCAGCCCAGGGGCGGGGGTCTACGAAAAACTGTTTTTT. Using reference TRBV11-2 and TRBJ1-4 for the parts outside the CDR3, the full variable domain is EAGVAQSPRYKIIEKRQSVAFWCNPISGHATLYWYQQILGQGPKLLIQFQNNGVVDDSQLPKDRFSAERLKGVDSTLKIQPAKLEDSAVYLCASSPGAGVYEKLFFGSGTQLSVL.

The chain employs TRBV4-2 and TRBJ2-4; 8 bases agree with TRBD2. The length of the CDR3 is 20 residues. Germline lookup yields CDR1 LGHNA and CDR2 YNFKEQ. V lost 4 bases, J lost 0 bases, and 17 bases stayed unmatched. CDR3 sequence: CASSPQPSGGLGLAKNIQYF. The CDR3 DNA reads TGTGCCAGCAGCCCCCAGCCAAGCGGGGGTCTCGGTTTAGCCAAAAACATTCAGTACTTC.

This chain uses TRBV7-6 with TRBJ2-2; 14 bases are a match to TRBD2. Germline trimming cut 5 bases from V and 1 base from J; bases unmatched to any gene: 3. Looked up from germline, CDR1 is SGHVS and CDR2 is FNYEAQ. CDR3 length: 17 amino acids. CDR3 sequence reads: CASSRTSGGRNTGELFF. The DNA for the CDR3 is TGTGCCAGCAGCCGGACTAGCGGGGGGCGGAACACCGGGGAGCTGTTTTTT.

This clone was found many times. The chain recombines TRBV14 with TRBJ2-6; D remains ambiguous. CDR1 and CDR2 from the germline V gene are SGHDN and FVKESK. V was trimmed by 4 bases and J by 1 base, leaving 5 bases between them. The CDR3 extends over 14 amino acids. The CDR3 DNA sequence: TGTGCCAGCAGCCCAACATCTGGGGCCAACGTCCTGACTTTC. Residues: CASSPTSGANVLTF.

The V call is TRBV24-1, the J call TRBJ1-5; the match to TRBD1 covers 9 bases. Germline CDR1 reads KGHDR; CDR2 reads SFDVKD. The J segment lost 0 bases and the V segment lost 6 bases, leaving 11 bases of the junction unmatched. This CDR3 has 18 residues. The CDR3: CATSRGTGFINSNQPQHF. In DNA form, the CDR3 reads TGTGCCACCAGTCGCGGGACAGGGTTCATCAATAGCAATCAGCCCCAGCATTTT.